The sequence of this T cell receptor beta chain was determined in a study of CD8 T cells in ankylosing spondylitis. TCRdb reprocessed the 5' RACE reads via MiXCR and lists one record per CDR3 protein. Of roughly 470,000 distinct CDR3 sequences detected, 25% to 30% appear once; the ten largest clones hold over 0.8%. Notes on the study in general: There was a TCR beta motif, made of several highly homologous variants, that appeared characteristic of ankylosing spondylitis blood. According to the report, clones linked to the disease were significantly enriched in matched synovial fluid samples taken from ankylosing spondylitis patients.

This clonotype was counted a few times. Its target is unknown. J gave up 6 bases and V 4 bases, and 17 bases lay outside the gene matches. CDR1 is SGHVS, CDR2 FQNEAQ, per germline. CDR3 length: 18 amino acids. The sequenced material came from blood, either unsorted or a sorted T cell fraction (not recorded which). The V and J genes are TRBV7-8 and TRBJ1-4; TRBD1 matches 7 bases. This receptor was identified in a male donor with ankylosing spondylitis. This CDR3 reads CASSYHRGSIYMDEKLFF. In DNA form, the CDR3 reads TGTGCCAGCAGCTATCACAGGGGAAGTATATACATGGATGAAAAACTGTTTTTT.